This passage covers 8 T cell receptor beta chains from one sample sequenced in a study of CD8 T cells in Susac syndrome. It was with random hexamers that about 0.45 to 1 ug RNA was reverse transcribed. One entry per CDR3 protein, called by TCRdb with MiXCR from the immunoSEQ multiplex PCR reads. The table has 75,000 to 100,000 distinct CDR3 sequences, 95% seen once. Sequencing was done on a sample of CD8+ T cells from PBMCs. These receptors were taken from a human donor with Susac syndrome.

In this sample, this clonotype turned up once. The chain employs TRBV9 and TRBJ2-2; possible D gene TRBD1, 6 bases. The CDR3 covers 14 residues. CDR1 is SGDLS, CDR2 YYNGEE, per germline. The V gene lost 0 bases and the J gene lost 6 bases, with 9 bases spanning the gap. CDR3 amino acids: CASSVDRVAGELFF. The CDR3 DNA is TGTGCCAGCAGCGTAGACAGGGTGGCCGGGGAGCTGTTTTTT.

J is TRBJ2-7 and V is TRBV5-6; D may correspond to TRBD1 or TRBD2 (5 bases each). The CDR3 runs 14 residues. Germline CDR1 is SGHDT and CDR2 is YYEEEE. With 2 bases removed from V and 2 bases from J, the gap between germline ends came to 11 bases. CDR3: CASSFGTPTYEQYF. The CDR3 DNA reads TGTGCCAGCAGCTTCGGGACCCCAACCTACGAGCAGTACTTC.

The chain uses TRBV20-1 and TRBJ2-3; D call uncertain. Germline CDR1 is DFQATT and CDR2 is SNEGSKA (reference sequence). Trimming shortened V by 0 bases and J by 2 bases, and 12 bases separated the two germline ends. The CDR3 has 15 amino acids. CDR3 bases: TGCAGTGCTAGAGATCCGAAAGCCTACACAGATACGCAGTATTTT. This encodes CSARDPKAYTDTQYF.

The chain recombines TRBV9 with TRBJ2-5; D is uncertain. With 0 bases removed from V and 4 bases from J, the gap between germline ends came to 13 bases. Germline lookup yields CDR1 SGDLS and CDR2 YYNGEE. The CDR3 loop spans 15 amino acids. The CDR3 loop is CASSVGVVRVETQYF. The CDR3, as DNA: TGTGCCAGCAGCGTAGGGGTGGTGCGCGTAGAGACCCAGTACTTC.

The rearrangement uses TRBV20-1 and TRBJ2-1; D unclear. V was trimmed by 8 bases and J by 4 bases, leaving 21 bases between them. The CDR3 has 15 residues. Germline V gene sequence: CDR1 DFQATT, CDR2 SNEGSKA (reference sequence). CDR3: CSPPRLVLPYNEQFF. CDR3 coding DNA: TGCAGTCCGCCCCGACTCGTCTTGCCATACAATGAGCAGTTCTTC.

V and J are TRBV7-8 and TRBJ2-7; 9 positions match TRBD2. CDR3 size: 14 residues. Trimming took 4 bases from V and 5 from J; bases not matched to a gene: 6. Germline values: CDR1 SGHVS, CDR2 FQNEAQ. CDR3: CASSYAAGGDEQYF. The CDR3 DNA reads as TGTGCCAGCAGCTACGCAGCGGGAGGAGACGAGCAGTACTTC.

This chain connects TRBV12-3 or TRBV12-4 to TRBJ2-3, with 9 bases that match TRBD2. V was clipped by 5 bases and J by 1 base; unmatched bases: 4. The length of the CDR3 is 15 residues. The CDR3 bases are TGTGCCAGCAGTCCCGCGGGGGGGCGCACAGATACGCAGTATTTT. It encodes CASSPAGGRTDTQYF.

The chain recombines TRBV20-1 with TRBJ2-7; TRBD2 agrees at 8 bases. CDR3 length: 13 amino acids. With 2 bases clipped from V and 1 base from J, the junction kept 1 base outside the gene matches. Germline V lookup: CDR1 DFQATT, CDR2 SNEGSKA (reference sequence). The CDR3 DNA reads as TGCAGTGCTAGAACTAGCGGTTCCTACGAGCAGTACTTC. This gives the protein CSARTSGSYEQYF.